The present TCR beta chain was sequenced within a study of blood T cell repertoires in COVID-19. Background on the study: From the United States, Italy and Spain came samples of acute and convalescent COVID-19.

The CDR3 totals 17 residues. Trimming removed 0 bases at V and 3 bases at J, with 17 bases between. Germline V gene sequence: CDR1 LGHDT, CDR2 YNNKEL (reference sequence). Sequenced by immunoSEQ multiplex PCR; TCRdb stores in-frame clones only, minus some. The table includes approximately 170,000 clones, about four fifths detected once. The V call is TRBV3-1 (or the pseudogene TRBV3-2), the J call TRBJ1-1; D gene ambiguous. The sample consisted of peripheral blood. The receptor comes from a man between 40 and 49 years old who had recovered from COVID-19. CDR3 sequence (DNA): TGTGCCAGCAGCCAAGATCAACGGTTCCACCGGTACACTGAAGCTTTCTTT. Translation: CASSQDQRFHRYTEAFF.